The 24 T cell receptor beta chains listed next were all sequenced from one sample in a study of blood T cell repertoires in COVID-19. Clones were read by immunoSEQ multiplex PCR, and TCRdb kept only the in-frame ones, dropping some. The sample lists 310,000 or so clones, around 87% occurring once. Specimen: peripheral blood. These receptors were collected from a woman in her fifties or sixties with active or convalescent COVID-19.

V and J are TRBV6-2 or TRBV6-3 and TRBJ1-5, with 7 bases matching TRBD1. The CDR3 is 16 amino acids. Germline assignment: CDR1 MNHEY and CDR2 SVGEGT. V lost 4 bases to trimming and J lost 5 bases; unmatched junction nucleotides: 11. CDR3 DNA sequence: TGTGCCAGCAGTTCACTGGGGCAGGGGGAATATCAGCCCCAGCATTTT. Translation: CASSSLGQGEYQPQHF.

V gene TRBV7-9 combines with J gene TRBJ1-2; D remains unclear. The CDR3 is 13 residues long. The V and J ends lost 4 bases and 4 bases respectively, with 10 bases between them. The V gene's germline CDR1 is SEHNR and CDR2 FQNEAQ (reference sequence). DNA of the CDR3: TGTGCCAGCAGCTCCGCAGGTTCCTATGGCTACACCTTC. Protein: CASSSAGSYGYTF.

This chain connects TRBV18 to TRBJ2-1; D gene unclear. Germline values: CDR1 KGHSH, CDR2 LQKENI. Trimming cost V 3 bases and J 5 bases, with 5 bases left between them. This CDR3 contains 12 residues. CDR3 in DNA: TGTGCCAGCTCACCGACTCACAATGAGCAGTTCTTC. It is translated as CASSPTHNEQFF.

The gene calls are TRBV4-1 and TRBJ1-5; 8 positions agree with TRBD1. This CDR3 has 15 residues. V lost 1 base, J lost 10 bases, and 9 bases stayed unmatched. CDR1 is MGHRA, CDR2 YSYEKL, per germline. The CDR3 sequence is CASSQVRDRGSPQHF. CDR3 DNA: TGCGCCAGCAGCCAAGTCCGAGACAGGGGTTCACCCCAGCATTTT.

The chain combines TRBV7-2 with TRBJ2-7; the match to TRBD2 covers 8 bases. Germline V gives CDR1 SGHTA, CDR2 FQGNSA. The CDR3 contains 14 residues. J lost 6 bases, V lost 2 bases, and 6 bases had no gene match. Here the CDR3 reads CASSLFTGGFEQYF. As DNA, the CDR3 is TGTGCCAGCAGCTTATTTACGGGAGGGTTCGAGCAGTACTTC.

The rearrangement joins TRBV10-3 to TRBJ1-5; tentative D call: TRBD1 (5 bases). The V end lost 6 bases, the J end lost 0 bases, and 21 bases lay between the germline ends. This CDR3 is built from 18 residues. In germline, CDR1 is ENHRY, CDR2 SYGVKD. The CDR3 reads CAISPDKLRGNSNQPQHF. Written as DNA, the CDR3 is TGTGCCATCAGCCCCGATAAACTAAGGGGTAATAGCAATCAGCCCCAGCATTTT.

This CDR3 is CASSLTSPPLNEQFF. CDR3 nucleotide sequence: TGTGCCAGCAGTCTTACTAGCCCTCCTTTAAATGAGCAGTTCTTC. V and J are TRBV6-5 and TRBJ2-1; possibly TRBD2 for D (6 bases). The germline V gene encodes CDR1 MNHEY and CDR2 SVGAGI. The ends were cut back, 5 bases at V and 7 bases at J, with 18 bases in the middle. This CDR3 is 15 amino acids long.

This chain uses TRBV5-8 with TRBJ1-2, with TRBD1 matching 10 bases. The V and J ends lost 6 bases and 8 bases, in that order; junction bases with no gene match: 13. Germline assignment: CDR1 SGHTS and CDR2 YDEGEE. The CDR3 has 15 amino acids. The CDR3 bases are TGTGCCAGCAACTCCGGGACAGGGGCACTACGAGGCTACACCTTC. Its protein is CASNSGTGALRGYTF.

The chain links TRBV4-2 to TRBJ1-3, with 7 positions matching TRBD1. This CDR3 region has 17 residues. Germline V lookup: CDR1 LGHNA, CDR2 YNFKEQ. V trimming: 0 bases; J trimming: 3 bases; junction bases outside the gene matches: 8. The CDR3 nucleotides are TGTGCCAGCAGCCAAGACACAGGGGAAATAAGTGGAAACACCATATATTTT. Protein: CASSQDTGEISGNTIYF.

This chain uses TRBV12-3 or TRBV12-4 with TRBJ1-4; possibly TRBD1 for D (5 bases). The CDR3 contains 13 residues. V shed 7 bases and J shed 8 bases, with 14 bases lying between them. The CDR3 DNA follows: TGTGCCAGCACCACCGGCCGACAGGAAAAACTGTTTTTT. Translated: CASTTGRQEKLFF.

The gene calls are TRBV18 and TRBJ1-1, with D hard to call. The CDR3 length is 14 residues. Germline lookup yields CDR1 KGHSH and CDR2 LQKENI. V lost 1 base to trimming and J lost 6 bases, with 12 bases between them. CDR3 in amino acids: CASSPHLGYAEAFF. CDR3 DNA: TGTGCCAGCTCACCACACTTGGGCTACGCTGAAGCTTTCTTT. Combining the CDR3 with reference TRBV18 and TRBJ1-1 gives the whole variable domain NAGVMQNPRHLVRRRGQEARLRCSPMKGHSHVYWYRQLPEEGLKFMVYLQKENIIDESGMPKERFSAEFPKEGPSILRIQQVVRGDSAAYFCASSPHLGYAEAFFGQGTRLTVV.

The chain has TRBV27 and TRBJ1-5, with D tentatively TRBD1 (5 bases). This CDR3 has 13 residues. Germline V gene data show CDR1 as MNHEY and CDR2 as SMNVEV (reference sequence). Trimming shortened V by 3 bases and J by 7 bases, and 10 bases separated the two germline ends. CDR3 residues: CASSFGGVQPQHF. In nucleotides, the CDR3 is TGTGCCAGCAGTTTTGGAGGGGTCCAGCCCCAGCATTTT.

The rearrangement uses TRBV19 and TRBJ1-2; unclear D gene. Trimming took off 7 bases at V and 3 bases at J, with 18 bases between the two ends. CDR3 length: 15 residues. Germline-derived CDR1 and CDR2 are LNHDA and SQIVND (reference sequence). The CDR3 DNA reads as TGTGCCAGTAAGCATGGTCCCTTTTTGGACTATGGCTACACCTTC. Its protein is CASKHGPFLDYGYTF.

The chain employs TRBV13 and TRBJ2-7; TRBD1 might be the D (5 bases). The ends were cut back, 5 bases at V and 7 bases at J, with 15 bases in the middle. The CDR3 spans 13 residues. CDR1 is PRHDT, CDR2 FYEKMQ, per germline (reference sequence). The CDR3 here is CASSPRAQGEQYF. In DNA form, the CDR3 reads TGTGCCAGCAGCCCCAGGGCCCAGGGTGAGCAGTACTTC.

V gene TRBV5-1 combines with J gene TRBJ1-1; D is unclear. V lost 0 bases and J lost 12, with 24 bases in between. CDR3 length: 16 amino acids. The germline CDR1 and CDR2 sequences are SGHRS and YFSETQ. This chain's CDR3 is CASSLDLARPSQRPFF. The CDR3 region has the DNA TGCGCCAGCAGCTTGGATCTGGCTAGACCGTCCCAGAGACCTTTCTTT.

The CDR3 reads CATSRGLADGRDTIYF. CDR3 nucleotides: TGTGCCACCAGCAGAGGTTTGGCAGACGGCCGGGACACCATATATTTT. The chain uses TRBV15 and TRBJ1-3, with unresolved D. The CDR3 runs to 16 residues. Germline lookup yields CDR1 LNHNV and CDR2 YYDKDF (reference sequence). V was shortened by 1 base and J by 8 bases, with 18 bases between the two germline ends.

The chain couples TRBV19 to TRBJ2-3; the D gene is possibly TRBD2 (5 bases). This CDR3 has 13 amino acids. Trimming stripped 6 bases from V and 6 bases from J, with 13 bases between. Germline CDR1 reads LNHDA; CDR2 reads SQIVND (reference sequence). The CDR3 reads CASSSLRGDTQYF. The CDR3 region has the DNA TGTGCCAGTAGCTCCCTGAGAGGGGATACGCAGTATTTT.

The chain is built from TRBV3-1 (or the pseudogene TRBV3-2) and TRBJ1-5, with 10 bases matching TRBD1. The CDR3 is 15 amino acids. V was clipped by 4 bases and J by 5 bases; unmatched bases: 5. The germline gives CDR1 LGHDT, CDR2 YNNKEL (reference sequence). The CDR3 reads CASSRGTGEDQPQHF. CDR3 DNA: TGTGCCAGCAGCCGAGGGACAGGGGAGGATCAGCCCCAGCATTTT.

CDR3 sequence (DNA): TGTGCCAGCAGTGTGGGACTCCAGGTCGGGGAGCAGTACTTC. Amino acids: CASSVGLQVGEQYF. V gene TRBV6-2 or TRBV6-3 combines with J gene TRBJ2-7, with D possibly being TRBD2 (6 bases). Trimming shortened V by 5 bases and J by 7 bases, and 18 bases separated the two germline ends. The CDR3 covers 14 residues. The germline V gene has CDR1 MNHEY and CDR2 SVGEGT.

CDR3 protein: CSVVIPRGQINTIYF. The CDR3 DNA is TGCAGCGTTGTTATTCCAAGGGGGCAGATAAACACCATATATTTT. The chain employs TRBV29-1 and TRBJ1-3; 7 bases agree with TRBD1. V shed 4 bases and J 6 bases; nucleotides not matched to a gene: 12. Germline-derived CDR1 and CDR2 are SQVTM and ANQGSEA. The CDR3 totals 15 residues.

This clone has more than one count but fewer than ten. V usage is TRBV10-3 and J usage is TRBJ1-1; D perhaps matches TRBD1 (5 bases). V gave up 6 bases and J gave up 4 bases, with 15 bases separating them. This CDR3 has 14 amino acids. The germline V gene encodes CDR1 ENHRY and CDR2 SYGVKD. The CDR3 protein is CAIRGVGRGTEAFF. The CDR3 bases are TGTGCCATCAGGGGGGTTGGGCGGGGCACTGAAGCTTTCTTT.

This clone was detected once. The rearrangement links TRBV4-3 to TRBJ2-1, with 7 bases lining up with TRBD2. This CDR3 spans 15 amino acids. The germline gives CDR1 LGHNA, CDR2 YSLEER. The V segment lost 3 bases and the J segment 5 bases; nucleotides outside the gene matches: 7. The CDR3 protein is CASSQGWGGNNEQFF. The CDR3 DNA is TGCGCCAGCAGCCAGGGGTGGGGGGGTAACAATGAGCAGTTCTTC.

This clone was recorded only once. At one end the junction does not follow the germline gene, possibly because of a read error. Other DNA sequences in this specimen translate into the identical CDR3. The chain recombines TRBV30 with TRBJ2-1, with no clear D. Per the germline V gene, CDR1 is GTSNPN and CDR2 is SVGIG (reference sequence). The CDR3 is made up of 12 amino acids. In DNA form, the CDR3 reads TGTGCTTGGAGTGTTTCGGAGTCGAAGCAGTTCTTC. Its translation is CAWSVSESKQFF.

This chain joins TRBV5-4 and TRBJ2-7; 8 positions match TRBD1. The junction had 14 bases not matched to a gene; V was cut back by 4 bases and J by 5 bases. The CDR3 contains 16 residues. Germline CDR1 reads SGHNT; CDR2 reads YYREEE (reference sequence). CDR3 DNA: TGTGCCAGCAGCAGGAGGGACAGGCCACAGGGGAACGAGCAGTACTTC. It yields the protein CASSRRDRPQGNEQYF.